This is a list of T cell receptor beta chains from one sample in a study of identical twins. TCRdb recomputed calls from the 5' RACE reads with MiXCR, one row per CDR3 protein. Of 500,000 to 650,000 distinct CDR3 sequences detected, 20% to 25% appear once; the ten largest clones hold approximately 0.48%. The sample was also reused in another study, on yellow fever vaccine responses in identical twins.

Sequencing input: CD4+ T cells sorted from blood. Receptors were obtained from a woman younger than 35 in good health. Each CDR3 is given with its conserved first and last residue. The order of the fields is clone size, V gene, D gene, J gene, CDR3 protein, CDR3 DNA. D genes are given only for firm matches. Size is stated for part of the rows, as once, few or many counts, or as a class when the clone is expanded.

abundance: .
v_gene: TRBV28
d_gene: TRBD2
j_gene: TRBJ2-3
CDR3aa: CASSPKPALAGVADTQYF
CDR3nt: TGTGCCAGCAGTCCAAAACCGGCACTAGCGGGAGTTGCAGATACGCAGTATTTT

abundance: .
v_gene: TRBV10-1
d_gene: .
j_gene: TRBJ2-1
CDR3aa: CASSERWQGNEQFF
CDR3nt: TGCGCCAGCAGTGAGAGATGGCAGGGAAATGAGCAGTTCTTC

abundance: few
v_gene: TRBV7-8
d_gene: .
j_gene: TRBJ2-1
CDR3aa: CASTPVWGMNNEQFF
CDR3nt: TGTGCCAGCACCCCGGTCTGGGGGATGAACAATGAGCAGTTCTTC

abundance: .
v_gene: TRBV20-1
d_gene: TRBD1
j_gene: TRBJ2-7
CDR3aa: CSAPGQGAREQYF
CDR3nt: TGCAGTGCCCCGGGGCAGGGGGCTCGCGAGCAGTACTTC

abundance: .
v_gene: TRBV19
d_gene: .
j_gene: TRBJ1-1
CDR3aa: CASSTKTSGIMNTEAFF
CDR3nt: TGTGCCAGTAGTACGAAGACCTCAGGGATTATGAACACTGAAGCTTTCTTT

abundance: .
v_gene: TRBV7-2
d_gene: .
j_gene: TRBJ1-6
CDR3aa: CASSLGSREALHF
CDR3nt: TGTGCCAGCAGCTTAGGATCACGAGAGGCCCTCCACTTT

abundance: few
v_gene: TRBV7-9
d_gene: .
j_gene: TRBJ1-1
CDR3aa: CASSITGEAFF
CDR3nt: TGTGCCAGCAGCATTACAGGTGAAGCTTTCTTT

abundance: few
v_gene: TRBV12-3/TRBV12-4
d_gene: TRBD1
j_gene: TRBJ1-2
CDR3aa: CASTDGTGGNDGYTF
CDR3nt: TGTGCCAGCACCGATGGGACAGGGGGCAACGATGGCTACACCTTC

abundance: .
v_gene: TRBV9
d_gene: TRBD2
j_gene: TRBJ2-1
CDR3aa: CASSPPCLAGANEQFF
CDR3nt: TGTGCCAGCAGCCCACCTTGTCTAGCGGGGGCGAATGAGCAGTTCTTC

abundance: .
v_gene: TRBV5-1
d_gene: TRBD2
j_gene: TRBJ2-1
CDR3aa: CASSEGSGLYEQFF
CDR3nt: TGCGCCAGCAGCGAGGGTAGCGGGCTATATGAGCAGTTCTTC

abundance: .
v_gene: TRBV29-1
d_gene: .
j_gene: TRBJ2-2
CDR3aa: CSVVPGLNTGELFF
CDR3nt: TGCAGCGTTGTCCCCGGCCTAAACACCGGGGAGCTGTTTTTT

abundance: few
v_gene: TRBV19
d_gene: .
j_gene: TRBJ1-6
CDR3aa: CASSTERANSPLHF
CDR3nt: TGTGCCAGTAGTACCGAGAGGGCTAATTCACCCCTCCACTTT

abundance: .
v_gene: TRBV4-1
d_gene: .
j_gene: TRBJ1-1
CDR3aa: CASSQLGVNTEAFF
CDR3nt: TGCGCCAGCAGCCAACTGGGGGTGAACACTGAAGCTTTCTTT

abundance: few
v_gene: TRBV20-1
d_gene: TRBD2
j_gene: TRBJ2-5
CDR3aa: CSARASTSPQETQYF
CDR3nt: TGCAGTGCTAGAGCCTCGACTAGCCCCCAAGAGACCCAGTACTTC

abundance: .
v_gene: TRBV12-3/TRBV12-4
d_gene: TRBD1
j_gene: TRBJ1-5
CDR3aa: CASDLRGWEPQHF
CDR3nt: TGTGCCAGCGATCTCAGGGGGTGGGAGCCCCAGCATTTT

abundance: .
v_gene: TRBV5-5
d_gene: .
j_gene: TRBJ1-2
CDR3aa: CASSLGGPSVYGYTF
CDR3nt: TGTGCCAGCAGCTTGGGGGGACCATCCGTCTATGGCTACACCTTC

abundance: few
v_gene: TRBV7-6
d_gene: .
j_gene: TRBJ1-1
CDR3aa: CASSSDRRGKAFF
CDR3nt: TGTGCCAGCAGCTCCGACAGGCGTGGAAAAGCTTTCTTT

abundance: .
v_gene: TRBV5-1
d_gene: .
j_gene: TRBJ2-3
CDR3aa: CASSLEGEPSTDTQYF
CDR3nt: TGCGCCAGCAGCTTGGAGGGGGAACCTAGCACAGATACGCAGTATTTT

abundance: few
v_gene: TRBV6-1
d_gene: .
j_gene: TRBJ2-3
CDR3aa: CASSEVWTATDTQYF
CDR3nt: TGTGCCAGCAGTGAAGTTTGGACAGCCACAGATACGCAGTATTTT

abundance: few
v_gene: TRBV12-3/TRBV12-4
d_gene: .
j_gene: TRBJ2-7
CDR3aa: CASSWGFHEQYF
CDR3nt: TGTGCCAGCAGTTGGGGATTCCACGAGCAGTACTTC

abundance: .
v_gene: TRBV5-1
d_gene: .
j_gene: TRBJ2-1
CDR3aa: CASSLVGSGHYNEQFF
CDR3nt: TGCGCCAGCAGCTTGGTTGGTAGCGGACATTACAATGAGCAGTTCTTC

abundance: .
v_gene: TRBV5-1
d_gene: TRBD2
j_gene: TRBJ2-1
CDR3aa: CASSSTMGLASYNEQFF
CDR3nt: TGCGCCAGCAGCTCTACAATGGGACTAGCGTCCTACAATGAGCAGTTCTTC

abundance: .
v_gene: TRBV6-2/TRBV6-3
d_gene: TRBD1
j_gene: TRBJ2-1
CDR3aa: CASTYLGQDNEQFF
CDR3nt: TGTGCCAGCACTTACTTGGGACAGGACAATGAGCAGTTCTTC

abundance: few
v_gene: TRBV6-7
d_gene: .
j_gene: TRBJ2-7
CDR3aa: CASSYTYLWQYF
CDR3nt: TGTGCCAGCAGTTACACCTACCTTTGGCAGTACTTC

abundance: few
v_gene: TRBV27
d_gene: TRBD2
j_gene: TRBJ2-5
CDR3aa: CASSEGLAGETQYF
CDR3nt: TGTGCCAGCAGTGAGGGACTAGCGGGAGAGACCCAGTACTTC

abundance: few
v_gene: TRBV5-1
d_gene: .
j_gene: TRBJ2-3
CDR3aa: CASSLGRTLLSNTQYF
CDR3nt: TGCGCCAGCAGCTTGGGTAGGACCCTCCTCTCCAATACGCAGTATTTT

abundance: .
v_gene: TRBV6-1
d_gene: .
j_gene: TRBJ2-3
CDR3aa: CASREGVVDTQYF
CDR3nt: TGTGCCAGCAGGGAGGGGGTGGTAGATACGCAGTATTTT

abundance: once
v_gene: TRBV6-1
d_gene: TRBD1
j_gene: TRBJ2-1
CDR3aa: CASRPGTEYNEQFF
CDR3nt: TGTGCCAGCAGGCCCGGGACAGAATACAATGAGCAGTTCTTC

abundance: .
v_gene: TRBV7-9
d_gene: TRBD2
j_gene: TRBJ2-7
CDR3aa: CASSSQRGGYEQYF
CDR3nt: TGTGCCAGCAGCTCCCAGCGGGGGGGGTACGAGCAGTACTTC

abundance: few
v_gene: TRBV12-3/TRBV12-4
d_gene: .
j_gene: TRBJ1-4
CDR3aa: CASSSSVEKLFF
CDR3nt: TGTGCCAGCAGTTCGAGTGTCGAAAAACTGTTTTTT

abundance: few
v_gene: TRBV10-3
d_gene: .
j_gene: TRBJ2-5
CDR3aa: CAISDGREETQYF
CDR3nt: TGTGCCATCAGTGATGGCAGGGAAGAGACCCAGTACTTC

abundance: many
v_gene: TRBV12-3/TRBV12-4
d_gene: .
j_gene: TRBJ1-1
CDR3aa: CASSLAPGDTEAFF
CDR3nt: TGTGCCAGCAGTTTAGCCCCAGGGGACACTGAAGCTTTCTTT

abundance: many
v_gene: TRBV9
d_gene: TRBD2
j_gene: TRBJ2-2
CDR3aa: CASSPRLAGDTGELFF
CDR3nt: TGTGCCAGCAGTCCTAGACTAGCGGGAGACACCGGGGAGCTGTTTTTT

abundance: .
v_gene: TRBV28
d_gene: .
j_gene: TRBJ2-1
CDR3aa: CASSFTGKRVFNEQFF
CDR3nt: TGTGCCAGCAGTTTCACGGGTAAACGGGTATTTAATGAGCAGTTCTTC

abundance: .
v_gene: TRBV5-1
d_gene: TRBD2
j_gene: TRBJ2-1
CDR3aa: CASSLGNSGGAYNEQFF
CDR3nt: TGCGCCAGCAGCTTGGGTAATAGCGGGGGGGCCTACAATGAGCAGTTCTTC

abundance: many
v_gene: TRBV3-1
d_gene: TRBD1
j_gene: TRBJ1-1
CDR3aa: CASNSGGMSTEAFF
CDR3nt: TGTGCCAGCAACTCAGGGGGGATGAGCACTGAAGCTTTCTTT

abundance: .
v_gene: TRBV5-1
d_gene: TRBD2
j_gene: TRBJ2-2
CDR3aa: CASSLEIGRVAAGELFF
CDR3nt: TGCGCCAGCAGCTTGGAAATCGGGAGGGTGGCTGCGGGGGAGCTGTTTTTT

abundance: few
v_gene: TRBV5-1
d_gene: TRBD1
j_gene: TRBJ2-1
CDR3aa: CASSPRGQDSYNEQFF
CDR3nt: TGCGCCAGCAGCCCAAGGGGACAGGACTCCTACAATGAGCAGTTCTTC

abundance: .
v_gene: TRBV12-3/TRBV12-4
d_gene: .
j_gene: TRBJ2-7
CDR3aa: CASALMKSRRRYEQYF
CDR3nt: TGTGCCAGCGCCCTTATGAAGTCACGTAGACGGTACGAGCAGTACTTC

abundance: few
v_gene: TRBV7-2
d_gene: TRBD2
j_gene: TRBJ2-1
CDR3aa: CASSIGWAGGTYNEQFF
CDR3nt: TGTGCCAGCAGCATTGGGTGGGCGGGAGGAACCTACAATGAGCAGTTCTTC

abundance: many
v_gene: TRBV10-3
d_gene: .
j_gene: TRBJ1-1
CDR3aa: CAISEQTSEAFF
CDR3nt: TGTGCCATCAGTGAACAGACAAGTGAAGCTTTCTTT

abundance: .
v_gene: TRBV12-3/TRBV12-4
d_gene: .
j_gene: TRBJ2-3
CDR3aa: CASSWSEGTQYF
CDR3nt: TGTGCCAGCAGTTGGAGCGAGGGTACGCAGTATTTT

abundance: .
v_gene: TRBV9
d_gene: .
j_gene: TRBJ2-3
CDR3aa: CASSVESPSSYNTQYF
CDR3nt: TGTGCCAGCAGCGTAGAGAGTCCTAGTTCTTATAATACGCAGTATTTT

abundance: few
v_gene: TRBV4-1
d_gene: TRBD1
j_gene: TRBJ2-5
CDR3aa: CASSKTGFGETQYF
CDR3nt: TGCGCCAGCAGCAAGACAGGGTTTGGGGAGACCCAGTACTTC

abundance: .
v_gene: TRBV5-1
d_gene: .
j_gene: TRBJ2-5
CDR3aa: CASSLDLGKETQYF
CDR3nt: TGCGCCAGCAGCTTGGATCTGGGTAAAGAGACCCAGTACTTC

abundance: few
v_gene: TRBV20-1
d_gene: .
j_gene: TRBJ1-4
CDR3aa: CSFRDTNEKLFF
CDR3nt: TGCAGTTTTCGGGACACCAATGAAAAACTGTTTTTT

abundance: few
v_gene: TRBV12-3/TRBV12-4
d_gene: .
j_gene: TRBJ2-2
CDR3aa: CASSLGGGTSTGELFF
CDR3nt: TGTGCCAGCAGTTTAGGAGGAGGGACGAGCACCGGGGAGCTGTTTTTT

abundance: .
v_gene: TRBV12-3/TRBV12-4
d_gene: .
j_gene: TRBJ2-3
CDR3aa: CASSALMDTQYF
CDR3nt: TGTGCCAGCAGTGCTTTGATGGATACGCAGTATTTT

abundance: .
v_gene: TRBV3-1
d_gene: .
j_gene: TRBJ1-5
CDR3aa: CASSQEPGPQHF
CDR3nt: TGTGCCAGCAGCCAAGAGCCAGGGCCCCAGCATTTT

abundance: .
v_gene: TRBV10-3
d_gene: TRBD1
j_gene: TRBJ1-5
CDR3aa: CATLDRDSNQPQHF
CDR3nt: TGTGCCACCCTGGACAGGGATAGCAATCAGCCCCAGCATTTT

abundance: .
v_gene: TRBV20-1
d_gene: .
j_gene: TRBJ2-1
CDR3aa: CSARGTGQGLAAYNEQFF
CDR3nt: TGCAGTGCTAGAGGGACAGGCCAAGGGCTAGCGGCTTACAATGAGCAGTTCTTC